A single sample is the source of the 9 T cell receptor beta chains below, sequenced in a study of CD8+CD57+ T cells in acquired aplastic anemia. Genomic DNA served as template for TCR beta VDJ and CDR3 profiling. TCRdb ran MiXCR on the reads and lists one entry per CDR3 protein. Counted here are over 200,000 distinct CDR3 sequences, roughly 57% occurring once; the ten biggest clones make up 25% to 30%. The sample taken for sequencing was sorted CD4+, CD8+, or CD8+CD57+ T cells (not recorded which) from PBMCs. These receptors were obtained from a human donor in good health.

J is TRBJ1-5 and V is TRBV7-2; D unclear. V lost 4 bases to trimming and J lost 14 bases, with 21 bases between them. CDR3 length equals 14 residues. CDR1 is SGHTA, CDR2 FQGNSA, per germline. The DNA of the CDR3 is TGTGCCAGCAGCTCATTTGGGGAAAAATCCTACGAGCATTTT. It specifies CASSSFGEKSYEHF.

The V call is TRBV19, the J call TRBJ1-5; D is possibly TRBD1 (5 bases). The germline V gene encodes CDR1 LNHDA and CDR2 SQIVND (reference sequence). V lost 7 bases and J lost 0, with 19 bases in between. The CDR3 has 17 amino acids. CDR3 loop: CASIAGGAGYSNQPQHF. In DNA form, the CDR3 reads TGTGCCAGTATTGCGGGTGGGGCCGGGTATAGCAATCAGCCCCAGCATTTT.

This clonotype has a count of ten or more. The chain combines TRBV13 with TRBJ1-1; D unclear. Trimming cost V 0 bases and J 4 bases, with 12 bases left between them. The CDR3 runs to 15 residues. In germline, CDR1 is PRHDT, CDR2 FYEKMQ (reference sequence). As DNA, the CDR3 is TGTGCCAGCAGCTTAGGTTATGGTTTGGGCACTGAAGCTTTCTTT. Translation gives CASSLGYGLGTEAFF.

V is TRBV2 and J is TRBJ1-1; D is undetermined. V dropped 4 bases and J dropped 1 base, with 10 bases sitting between them. CDR3 length: 14 residues. The V gene's germline CDR1 is SNHLY and CDR2 FYNNEI. CDR3 sequence reads: CASSGWAANTEAFF. CDR3 coding DNA: TGTGCCAGCAGTGGGTGGGCAGCGAACACTGAAGCTTTCTTT.

This clonotype was detected a few times. The rearrangement uses TRBV7-3 and TRBJ2-1; TRBD1 aligns across 7 bases. The CDR3 covers 17 residues. After removal of 6 bases from V and 6 bases from J, the junction contained 17 bases not matched to a gene. CDR1 SGHTA and CDR2 FQGTGA come from the germline V gene. Here the CDR3 DNA reads TGTGCCAGCAGTTTGGTCCAGGGGGTCGGTGGGAGCAATGAGCAGTTCTTC. Translating gives CASSLVQGVGGSNEQFF.

This clonotype was seen a handful of times. J is TRBJ2-1 and V is TRBV7-6; the D is unclear. The ends were cut back, 1 base at V and 4 bases at J, with 5 bases in the middle. The germline gives CDR1 SGHVS, CDR2 FNYEAQ. The CDR3 spans 13 residues. The CDR3 coding sequence is TGTGCCAGCAGCTTAGTCCCTTACAATGAGCAGTTCTTC. It yields the protein CASSLVPYNEQFF.

The rearrangement links TRBV7-9 to TRBJ1-1, with a possible D match to TRBD1 (5 bases). The CDR3 is 15 residues long. V gave up 3 bases and J gave up 1 base, with 12 bases separating them. The V gene's germline CDR1 is SEHNR and CDR2 FQNEAQ (reference sequence). The CDR3 region is CASSFRGVGNTEAFF. In DNA form, the CDR3 reads TGTGCCAGCAGCTTTCGGGGGGTGGGGAACACTGAAGCTTTCTTT.

About this clonotype: Germline and junction disagree at one end, which may indicate a read error. The rearrangement links TRBV25-1 to TRBJ2-7; D is ambiguous. The CDR3 is 14 residues long. The V gene's germline CDR1 is MGHDK and CDR2 SYGVNS. The CDR3 nucleotides read TGTGCCGGCAGTGAATCGGAAGGGCGCCACGAGCAGTACTTC. It is translated as CAGSESEGRHEQYF.

This clonotype was counted ten times or more. A read error is possible here, since a much larger clone lies one base away. The rearrangement uses TRBV29-1 and TRBJ2-3; the match to TRBD1 covers 8 bases. The CDR3 loop spans 16 amino acids. V shed 5 bases, J shed 0 bases, and the junction held 10 bases outside the gene matches. Germline CDR1 is SQVTM and CDR2 is ANQGSEA. CDR3 coding DNA: TGCAGCGTTCGTCACGGGACAGGTTCTAGCACAGATACGCAGTATTTT. Its translation is CSVRHGTGSSTDTQYF.